Described below is a single T cell receptor beta chain sequence and its context. Its antigen is unknown. The primer mix had 60 Vbeta and 13 Jbeta primers. As processed by the authors: An analysis performed later counted about 80 million unique TCR beta chains (roughly 10 million of them shared). The assay was immunoSEQ multiplex PCR, and TCRdb's table has in-frame clones only and misses some. For V, J and clone size, that table is used; D and trimming come from the DNA. This repertoire shows about 160,000 clones, 87% found once; its top ten account for 0.7% to 1%. This record belongs to a study of cytomegalovirus exposure and HLA in healthy donors. On the study more broadly: A prior analysis found some 110 million unique TCR beta sequences from around 190 million T cells. Overall study findings and caveats: Evidence from a later analysis indicated that most CMV-associated TCR beta chains looked HLA-restricted. Sequencing artifact likely explains a cluster of highly shared sequence variants.

CDR1 and CDR2 (germline): MNHEY, SMNVEV (reference sequence). V shed 5 bases, J shed 2 bases, and the junction held 5 bases outside the gene matches. The CDR3 loop spans 15 amino acids. This TCR came from a woman aged 30 to 39 in good health and CMV-seronegative. This chain connects TRBV27 to TRBJ1-5, with 8 nucleotides matching TRBD1. The material sequenced was PBMCs. The CDR3 here is CASSQGAVGNQPQHF. The CDR3 coding sequence is TGTGCCAGCAGTCAGGGGGCGGTTGGCAATCAGCCCCAGCATTTT.